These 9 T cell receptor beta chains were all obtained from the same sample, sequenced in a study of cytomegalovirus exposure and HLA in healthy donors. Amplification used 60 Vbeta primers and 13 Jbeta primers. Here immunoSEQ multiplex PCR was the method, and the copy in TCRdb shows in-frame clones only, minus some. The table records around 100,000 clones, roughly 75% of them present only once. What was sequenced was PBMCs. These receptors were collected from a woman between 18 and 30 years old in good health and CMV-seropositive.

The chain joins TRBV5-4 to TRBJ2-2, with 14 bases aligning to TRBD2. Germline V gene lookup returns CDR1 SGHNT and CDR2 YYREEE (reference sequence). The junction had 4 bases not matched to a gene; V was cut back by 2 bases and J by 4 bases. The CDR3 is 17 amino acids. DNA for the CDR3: TGTGCCAGCAGCTTTAGCGGGACTAGCGGGGGCACCGGGGAGCTGTTTTTT. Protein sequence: CASSFSGTSGGTGELFF.

Here the CDR3 DNA reads TGTGCCAGCAGTGAATCTCAAGGGAGAGAGACCCAGTACTTC. Its translation: CASSESQGRETQYF. The genes are TRBV6-1 and TRBJ2-5; possible D gene TRBD2, 5 bases. In germline, CDR1 is MNHNS, CDR2 SASEGT. The V gene lost 2 bases and the J gene lost 4 bases, with 11 bases spanning the gap. The CDR3 covers 14 residues.

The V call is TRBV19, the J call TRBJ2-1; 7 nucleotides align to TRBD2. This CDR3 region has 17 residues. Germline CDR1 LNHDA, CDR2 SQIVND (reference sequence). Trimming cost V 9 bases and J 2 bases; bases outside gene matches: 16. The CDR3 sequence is CASGEDPAGNPYNEQFF. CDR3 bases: TGTGCCAGCGGAGAGGATCCAGCGGGAAACCCCTACAATGAGCAGTTCTTC.

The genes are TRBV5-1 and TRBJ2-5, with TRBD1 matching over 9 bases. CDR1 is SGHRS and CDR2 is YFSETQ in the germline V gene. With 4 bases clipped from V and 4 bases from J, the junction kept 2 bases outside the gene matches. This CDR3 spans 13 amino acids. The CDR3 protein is CASSVGQGETQYF. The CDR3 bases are TGCGCCAGCAGCGTGGGACAGGGAGAGACCCAGTACTTC.

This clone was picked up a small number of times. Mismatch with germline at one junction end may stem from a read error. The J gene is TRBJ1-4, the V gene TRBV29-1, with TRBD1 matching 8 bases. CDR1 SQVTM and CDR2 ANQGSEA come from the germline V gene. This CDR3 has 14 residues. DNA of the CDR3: TGCAGCGCTGAAGACAGGGGCGCGGGTGAAAAACTGTTTTTT. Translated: CSAEDRGAGEKLFF.

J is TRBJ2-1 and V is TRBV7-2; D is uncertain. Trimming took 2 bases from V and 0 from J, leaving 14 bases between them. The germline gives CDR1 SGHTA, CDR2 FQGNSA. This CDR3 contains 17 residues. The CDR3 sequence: CASSLNGLESSYNEQFF. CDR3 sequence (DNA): TGTGCCAGCAGCTTAAACGGTTTGGAGAGCTCCTACAATGAGCAGTTCTTC.

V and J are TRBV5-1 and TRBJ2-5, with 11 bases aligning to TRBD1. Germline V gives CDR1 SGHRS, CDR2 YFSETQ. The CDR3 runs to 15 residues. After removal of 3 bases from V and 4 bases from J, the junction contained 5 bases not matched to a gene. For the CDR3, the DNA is TGCGCCAGCAGCTCCGGGACAGGGGGTGTAGAGACCCAGTACTTC. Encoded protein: CASSSGTGGVETQYF.

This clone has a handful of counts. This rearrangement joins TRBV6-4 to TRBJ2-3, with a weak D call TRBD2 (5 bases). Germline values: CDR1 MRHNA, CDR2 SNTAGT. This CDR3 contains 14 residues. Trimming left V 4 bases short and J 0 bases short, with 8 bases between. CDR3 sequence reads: CASSGGGSTDTQYF. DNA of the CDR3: TGTGCCAGCAGTGGTGGCGGGAGCACAGATACGCAGTATTTT.

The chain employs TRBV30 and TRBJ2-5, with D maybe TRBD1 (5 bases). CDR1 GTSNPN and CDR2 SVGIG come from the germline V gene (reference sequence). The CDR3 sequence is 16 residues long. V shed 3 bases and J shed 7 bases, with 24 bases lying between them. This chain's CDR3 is CAWSDPMTPGSGTQYF. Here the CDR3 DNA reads TGTGCCTGGAGCGACCCCATGACGCCAGGGTCGGGGACCCAGTACTTC.